This T cell receptor (beta chain) came from a study of identical twins. Germline CDR1 MNHEY, CDR2 SMNVEV (reference sequence). CDR3 length: 14 residues. V was clipped by 3 bases and J by 2 bases, with 11 bases between them. Concerning this clonotype: The antigen is not known.

Whole-study findings and limits: For cord blood, abundant beta clonotypes had fewer insertions, unlike memory repertoires, which showed none.

cDNA molecules carried unique molecular identifiers, and template switching added a universal primer site. TCRdb re-called the 5' RACE reads through MiXCR, storing one row per CDR3 protein. There are 690,000 or so distinct CDR3 sequences in the sample; around 8.6% occur only once, and approximately 0.89% lies in the top ten. This sample also belongs to another study, concerning yellow fever vaccine responses in identical twins. In that study: The authors reported partly convergent, partly personalized vaccine responses in identical twins.

The receptor's source is a woman under 30 in good health. The sample consisted of PBMCs. The rearrangement links TRBV27 to TRBJ2-7; the D is unclear. Written as DNA, the CDR3 is TGTGCCAGCAGTTTGTCACCTCTTACCTACGAGCAGTACTTC. Encoded protein: CASSLSPLTYEQYF.